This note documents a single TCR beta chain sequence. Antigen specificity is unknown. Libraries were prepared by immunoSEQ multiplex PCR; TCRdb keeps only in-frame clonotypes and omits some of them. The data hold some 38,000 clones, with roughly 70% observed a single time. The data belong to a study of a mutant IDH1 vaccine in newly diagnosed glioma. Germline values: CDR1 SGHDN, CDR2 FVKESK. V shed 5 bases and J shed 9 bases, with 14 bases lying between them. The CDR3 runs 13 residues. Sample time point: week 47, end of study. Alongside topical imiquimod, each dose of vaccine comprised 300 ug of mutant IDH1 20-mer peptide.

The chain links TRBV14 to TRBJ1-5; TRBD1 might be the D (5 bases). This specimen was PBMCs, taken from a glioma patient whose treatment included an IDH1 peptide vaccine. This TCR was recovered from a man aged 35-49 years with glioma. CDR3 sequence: CASSAVRGWPQHF. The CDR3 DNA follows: TGTGCCAGCAGCGCCGTGCGGGGGTGGCCCCAGCATTTT.